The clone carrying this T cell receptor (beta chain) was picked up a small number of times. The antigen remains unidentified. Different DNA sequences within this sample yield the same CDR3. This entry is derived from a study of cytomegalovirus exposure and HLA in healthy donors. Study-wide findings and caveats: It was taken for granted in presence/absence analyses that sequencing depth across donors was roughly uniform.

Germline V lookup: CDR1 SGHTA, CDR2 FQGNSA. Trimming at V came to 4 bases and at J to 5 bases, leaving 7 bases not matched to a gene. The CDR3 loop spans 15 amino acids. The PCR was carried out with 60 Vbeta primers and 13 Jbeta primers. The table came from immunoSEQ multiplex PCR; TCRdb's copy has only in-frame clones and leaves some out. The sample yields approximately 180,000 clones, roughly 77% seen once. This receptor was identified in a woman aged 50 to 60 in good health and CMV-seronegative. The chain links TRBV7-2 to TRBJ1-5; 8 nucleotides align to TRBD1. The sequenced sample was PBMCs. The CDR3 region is CASSSRTGFDQPQHF. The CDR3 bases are TGTGCCAGCAGCTCAAGGACAGGGTTCGATCAGCCCCAGCATTTT.